Listed here are 31 T cell receptor beta chains from one sample, sequenced in a study of T cell responses to AZD1222 COVID-19 vaccine. Here immunoSEQ multiplex PCR was the method, and the copy in TCRdb shows in-frame clones only, minus some. Of 130,000 to 150,000 clones listed, less than 95% are singletons. This specimen was peripheral blood, taken on day 0 of AZD1222 vaccination. Source of these receptors: an adult in good health.

CDR3 in amino acids: CARYRGQGEYEQYF. DNA of the CDR3: TGTGCCAGATACCGAGGACAGGGGGAGTACGAGCAGTACTTC. This chain uses TRBV21-1 with TRBJ2-7; no DNA check was done on the table's D call, TRBD1. TRBV21-1 is annotated as a pseudogene. The CDR3 has 14 amino acids.

The J gene is TRBJ1-4, the V gene TRBV11-2; D ambiguous. The germline V gene encodes CDR1 SGHAT and CDR2 FQNNGV. The CDR3 has 15 amino acids. V shed 3 bases and J shed 0 bases, with 8 bases lying between them. The CDR3 reads CASSLPGATNEKLFF. CDR3 sequence (DNA): TGTGCCAGCAGCTTGCCAGGAGCAACTAATGAAAAACTGTTTTTT.

The chain links TRBV19 to TRBJ1-6; 8 bases fit TRBD1. The CDR3 consists of 21 residues. The germline gives CDR1 LNHDA, CDR2 SQIVND (reference sequence). V gave up 0 bases and J gave up 8 bases; unmatched junction bases: 21. This CDR3 reads CASSIEGAGQGGKGEDSPLHF. The CDR3 DNA is TGTGCCAGTAGTATAGAGGGAGCAGGACAGGGAGGGAAGGGGGAGGATTCACCCCTCCACTTT.

The chain recombines TRBV5-1 with TRBJ1-4; 10 bases are a match to TRBD1. The CDR3 is made up of 17 amino acids. With 4 bases clipped from V and 0 bases from J, the junction kept 6 bases outside the gene matches. The germline V gene encodes CDR1 SGHRS and CDR2 YFSETQ. DNA of the CDR3: TGCGCCAGCAGCCCGACAGGGGGCGTTGCAACTAATGAAAAACTGTTTTTT. It codes for CASSPTGGVATNEKLFF.

The chain combines TRBV19 with TRBJ1-4; 7 bases fit TRBD1. Per the germline V gene, CDR1 is LNHDA and CDR2 is SQIVND (reference sequence). The length of the CDR3 is 14 residues. J was trimmed by 4 bases and V by 8 bases; bases with no gene match: 7. CDR3 DNA: TGTGCCAGTCGTTACAGGGGCTATAATGAAAAACTGTTTTTT. Translation gives CASRYRGYNEKLFF. Using reference TRBV19 and TRBJ1-4 for the parts outside the CDR3, the full variable domain is DGGITQSPKYLFRKEGQNVTLSCEQNLNHDAMYWYRQDPGQGLRLIYYSQIVNDFQKGDIAEGYSVSREKKESFPLTVTSAQKNPTAFYLCASRYRGYNEKLFFGSGTQLSVL.

The genes are TRBV19 and TRBJ1-4; maybe TRBD1 (6 bases). Between the trimmed V and J ends, which lost 3 bases and 11 bases, there was a span of 13 bases. CDR3 size: 13 residues. In germline, CDR1 is LNHDA, CDR2 SQIVND (reference sequence). CDR3 region: CASSMSAGEKLFF. The CDR3 DNA reads TGTGCCAGTAGTATGTCGGCAGGGGAGAAACTGTTTTTT. The full variable domain, in which reference TRBV19 and TRBJ1-4 provide the parts outside the CDR3, is DGGITQSPKYLFRKEGQNVTLSCEQNLNHDAMYWYRQDPGQGLRLIYYSQIVNDFQKGDIAEGYSVSREKKESFPLTVTSAQKNPTAFYLCASSMSAGEKLFFGSGTQLSVL.

V gene TRBV5-1 combines with J gene TRBJ1-6; D gene ambiguous. V was cut by 0 bases and J by 5 bases, with 9 bases left in between. The V gene's germline CDR1 is SGHRS and CDR2 YFSETQ. The CDR3 length is 15 residues. The CDR3 loop reads CASSLDSIDNSPLHF. DNA for the CDR3: TGCGCCAGCAGCTTGGACAGCATAGATAATTCACCCCTCCACTTT.

The V call is TRBV19, the J call TRBJ1-5, with TRBD1 matching 12 bases. CDR1 is LNHDA, CDR2 SQIVND, per germline (reference sequence). The CDR3 totals 17 residues. Trimming took 6 bases from V and 0 from J; bases not matched to a gene: 6. The CDR3 protein is CASRPGTGGNSNQPQHF. For the CDR3, the DNA is TGTGCCAGTAGGCCCGGGACAGGGGGCAATAGCAATCAGCCCCAGCATTTT.

The chain recombines TRBV5-5 with TRBJ2-7; TRBD1 or TRBD2 may be the D gene (6 bases each). Germline values: CDR1 SGHKS, CDR2 YYEKEE (reference sequence). This CDR3 region has 13 residues. Trimming removed 8 bases from V and 2 bases from J, with 14 bases in between. Here the CDR3 reads CASAGHYTYEQYF. The CDR3, as DNA: TGTGCCAGTGCGGGACACTACACCTACGAGCAGTACTTC.

This chain links TRBV2 with TRBJ1-1, with a tentative D call TRBD1 (5 bases). The CDR3 covers 14 residues. The V end lost 3 bases, the J end lost 2 bases, and 10 bases lay between the germline ends. Germline assignment: CDR1 SNHLY and CDR2 FYNNEI. In DNA form, the CDR3 reads TGTGCCAGCAGTGATAGAAGGGGAAACACTGAAGCTTTCTTT. Encoded protein: CASSDRRGNTEAFF.

The V gene is TRBV5-4, the J gene TRBJ1-6; maybe TRBD1 (6 bases). Germline V gene sequence: CDR1 SGHNT, CDR2 YYREEE (reference sequence). Trimming pared 2 bases from V and 10 bases from J, leaving 13 bases between. The CDR3 is made up of 14 amino acids. The CDR3 DNA sequence: TGTGCCAGCAGCTTCTACGGGGGCAGGTCACCCCTCCACTTT. Protein product: CASSFYGGRSPLHF.

This clone has a handful of counts. CDR3 protein: CASSSRDTGGWGYTF. The CDR3 nucleotides are TGTGCCAGCAGCTCCCGAGACACAGGGGGCTGGGGCTACACCTTC. The chain links TRBV7-2 to TRBJ1-2, with 9 bases lining up with TRBD1. V was pared by 4 bases and J by 8 bases, with 11 bases of the junction left unmatched. CDR1 and CDR2 (germline): SGHTA, FQGNSA. This CDR3 contains 15 residues.

This chain joins TRBV19 and TRBJ1-1, with D maybe TRBD1 (5 bases). Trimming stripped 7 bases from V and 10 bases from J, with 25 bases between. Per germline, CDR1 LNHDA and CDR2 SQIVND (reference sequence). The CDR3 extends over 15 amino acids. The CDR3 protein is CASKDPGYGFERAFF. CDR3 bases: TGTGCCAGTAAAGACCCAGGGTACGGCTTCGAGCGAGCTTTCTTT.

This clone was seen a few times. The chain employs TRBV18 and TRBJ2-7, with 8 bases lining up with TRBD1. Germline CDR1 and CDR2: KGHSH and LQKENI. The CDR3 sequence is 17 residues long. The V gene end was trimmed by 5 bases and the J gene end by 7 bases; junction bases not matched to a gene: 19. The CDR3 DNA reads as TGTGCCAGCTCAACGTCGGGACAGGCCGGTCGATCGGGGGAGCAGTACTTC. Protein: CASSTSGQAGRSGEQYF.

The V and J genes are TRBV3-1 (or the pseudogene TRBV3-2) and TRBJ1-4, with a possible D match to TRBD1 (5 bases). V lost 8 bases and J 7 bases, leaving 14 bases between the germline ends. The CDR3 totals 13 residues. Germline CDR1 LGHDT, CDR2 YNNKEL (reference sequence). The CDR3 DNA is TGTGCCAGCTCCTTGGGAACAGGTGAAAAACTGTTTTTT. It encodes CASSLGTGEKLFF.

The chain couples TRBV19 to TRBJ1-2; D is uncertain. The CDR3 runs 15 residues. In germline, CDR1 is LNHDA, CDR2 SQIVND (reference sequence). The V end lost 1 base, the J end lost 8 bases, and 17 bases lay between the germline ends. The CDR3 loop reads CASSIGRATRRGYTF. The CDR3 coding sequence is TGTGCCAGTAGTATAGGTCGGGCCACCCGACGGGGCTACACCTTC.

The rearrangement links TRBV5-4 to TRBJ2-7; a weak D match, TRBD1 (7 bases). The CDR3 runs to 16 residues. Germline CDR1 is SGHNT and CDR2 is YYREEE (reference sequence). V was trimmed by 4 bases and J by 4 bases, leaving 21 bases between them. CDR3 DNA sequence: TGTGCCAGCAGCCTTACGAAACAGGGGACTGGTTACGAGCAGTACTTC. Translating gives CASSLTKQGTGYEQYF.

V usage is TRBV27 and J usage is TRBJ2-7; D is perhaps TRBD1 (5 bases). V was trimmed by 2 bases and J by 5 bases, leaving 7 bases between them. Per germline, CDR1 MNHEY and CDR2 SMNVEV (reference sequence). The CDR3 has 12 residues. As DNA, the CDR3 is TGTGCCAGCAGTTTACCAGGGAACGAGCAGTACTTC. This gives the protein CASSLPGNEQYF.

CDR3 DNA: TGTGCCAGCAGTGTCACAGGGGCAGCCACTGAAGCTTTCTTT. This sequence encodes CASSVTGAATEAFF. This chain connects TRBV25-1 to TRBJ1-1, with 7 positions matching TRBD1. V gave up 4 bases and J gave up 4 bases; unmatched junction bases: 6. The CDR3 runs 14 residues. The germline V gene has CDR1 MGHDK and CDR2 SYGVNS.

This clone was seen a single time. This chain links TRBV6-5 with TRBJ2-7, with 9 bases that match TRBD1. Trimming removed 5 bases from V and 0 bases from J; junction bases left unmatched: 2. Per the germline V gene, CDR1 is MNHEY and CDR2 is SVGAGI. CDR3 length: 14 residues. The CDR3 loop is CASSRDRDSYEQYF. For the CDR3, the DNA is TGTGCCAGCAGTCGGGACAGGGACTCCTACGAGCAGTACTTC.

As DNA, the CDR3 is TGTGCCAGCACCCTTAGGGGGGGAGCGGACGGGGCCAACGTCCTGACTTTC. This sequence encodes CASTLRGGADGANVLTF. The chain recombines TRBV2 with TRBJ2-6, with D possibly being TRBD2 (7 bases). There are 17 residues in the CDR3. Deletions cut 7 bases from V and 4 bases from J, with 20 bases between. Germline CDR1 SNHLY, CDR2 FYNNEI.

This chain joins TRBV11-3 and TRBJ1-1; D is unclear. This CDR3 region has 13 residues. Per germline, CDR1 SGHNT and CDR2 YENEEA. V lost 5 bases, J lost 0 bases, and 7 bases lay in between. The CDR3 DNA reads TGTGCCAGCAGCGGCGTTATGAACACTGAAGCTTTCTTT. It translates to CASSGVMNTEAFF.

The rearrangement uses TRBV7-9 and TRBJ1-1, with TRBD1 matching over 7 bases. The CDR3 loop spans 17 amino acids. CDR1 SEHNR and CDR2 FQNEAQ come from the germline V gene (reference sequence). Germline trimming cut 3 bases from V and 1 base from J; bases unmatched to any gene: 11. CDR3 residues: CASSLVGGAMENTEAFF. CDR3 sequence (DNA): TGTGCCAGCAGCTTGGTAGGGGGCGCGATGGAGAACACTGAAGCTTTCTTT.

The chain joins TRBV7-9 to TRBJ1-5; 10 positions agree with TRBD1. The CDR3 covers 17 residues. V shed 2 bases, J shed 3 bases, and the junction held 7 bases outside the gene matches. Germline CDR1 and CDR2: SEHNR and FQNEAQ (reference sequence). CDR3 sequence: CASSLNTGTGANQPQHF. CDR3 DNA sequence: TGTGCCAGCAGCTTAAATACCGGGACAGGGGCCAATCAGCCCCAGCATTTT. The whole variable domain, filled in from reference TRBV7-9 and TRBJ1-5, reads DTGVSQNPRHKITKRGQNVTFRCDPISEHNRLYWYRQTLGQGPEFLTYFQNEAQLEKSRLLSDRFSAERPKGSFSTLEIQRTEQGDSAMYLCASSLNTGTGANQPQHFGDGTRLSIL.

The rearrangement uses TRBV7-2 and TRBJ2-2; TRBD1 agrees at 7 bases. CDR1 and CDR2 from the germline V gene are SGHTA and FQGNSA. The CDR3 contains 15 residues. Trimming cost V 3 bases and J 1 base; bases outside gene matches: 2. The CDR3 reads CASSFNRGNTGELFF. CDR3 nucleotides: TGTGCCAGCAGCTTCAACAGGGGGAACACCGGGGAGCTGTTTTTT.

J is TRBJ2-5 and V is TRBV27; 11 bases are a match to TRBD2. The J segment lost 5 bases and the V segment lost 6 bases, leaving 8 bases of the junction unmatched. The CDR3 has 15 residues. Per the germline V gene, CDR1 is MNHEY and CDR2 is SMNVEV (reference sequence). CDR3 protein: CASRPLAGEGETQYF. The CDR3 region has the DNA TGTGCCAGCAGGCCACTAGCGGGAGAAGGGGAGACCCAGTACTTC.

The chain links TRBV5-4 to TRBJ1-6, with TRBD1 matching over 8 bases. The CDR3 spans 15 residues. V trimming: 4 bases; J trimming: 11 bases; junction bases outside the gene matches: 11. Germline lookup yields CDR1 SGHNT and CDR2 YYREEE (reference sequence). CDR3 nucleotide sequence: TGTGCCAGCAGCCCCCAAGCAGGACAGGGACCACCCCTCCACTTT. Translating it yields CASSPQAGQGPPLHF.

This chain joins TRBV6-4 and TRBJ1-6; unclear D gene. The V gene lost 2 bases and the J gene lost 6 bases, with 5 bases spanning the gap. The CDR3 extends over 13 amino acids. CDR1 and CDR2 (germline): MRHNA, SNTAGT. The CDR3 protein is CASSDNFNSPLHF. The CDR3 DNA reads TGTGCCAGCAGTGACAACTTTAATTCACCCCTCCACTTT.

This clone came up once. This rearrangement joins TRBV12-3 or TRBV12-4 to TRBJ1-6; D is ambiguous. This CDR3 is built from 13 residues. Trimming removed 1 base from V and 12 bases from J, with 10 bases in between. The CDR3, as DNA: TGTGCCAGCAGTTTAGAGTACAAGGAACCCCTCCACTTT. The encoded protein is CASSLEYKEPLHF.

The chain is built from TRBV5-8 and TRBJ1-4, with 7 bases matching TRBD1. There are 14 residues in the CDR3. The junction had 3 bases not matched to a gene; V was cut back by 0 bases and J by 7 bases. Germline CDR1 SGHTS, CDR2 YDEGEE. Here the CDR3 reads CASSLGTGLEKLFF. The CDR3 DNA reads as TGTGCCAGCAGCTTGGGGACAGGACTTGAAAAACTGTTTTTT.

The chain employs TRBV3-1 (or the pseudogene TRBV3-2) and TRBJ2-5; the D is unclear. The CDR3 covers 14 residues. CDR1 is LGHDT and CDR2 is YNNKEL in the germline V gene (reference sequence). V was cut by 0 bases and J by 2 bases, with 7 bases left in between. The CDR3 sequence: CASSQDARQETQYF. The CDR3 DNA is TGTGCCAGCAGCCAAGATGCCAGACAAGAGACCCAGTACTTC.